Listed here are 4 T cell receptor beta chains from one sample, sequenced in a study of cytomegalovirus exposure and HLA in healthy donors. This PCR relied on a set of 60 Vbeta primers and 13 Jbeta primers. Sequenced by immunoSEQ multiplex PCR; TCRdb stores in-frame clones only, minus some. The data show 250,000 or so clones, approximately 82% seen once. The sample comprised PBMCs. All receptors come from a woman in her fifties or sixties in good health and CMV-seropositive.

The chain joins TRBV28 to TRBJ2-7; D is ambiguous. Germline V CDR1 and CDR2: MDHEN, SYDVKM. The CDR3 length is 12 residues. Trimming removed 7 bases at V and 0 bases at J, with 7 bases between. The chain's CDR3 is CASMRSSYEQYF. CDR3 nucleotide sequence: TGTGCCAGCATGAGGAGCTCCTACGAGCAGTACTTC.

The rearrangement joins TRBV29-1 to TRBJ2-4; 10 nucleotides align to TRBD1. This CDR3 spans 14 amino acids. V shed 4 bases and J 9 bases; nucleotides not matched to a gene: 9. Germline V gene sequence: CDR1 SQVTM, CDR2 ANQGSEA. The CDR3 sequence: CSVGGQGSSGIQYF. The CDR3 bases are TGCAGCGTTGGGGGACAGGGGTCGAGCGGCATTCAGTACTTC.

This rearrangement joins TRBV29-1 to TRBJ1-3, with D tentatively TRBD1 (6 bases). The CDR3 consists of 12 residues. The V end was cut by 4 bases, the J end by 7 bases, with 11 bases between. Germline CDR1 reads SQVTM; CDR2 reads ANQGSEA. CDR3 sequence (DNA): TGCAGCGTTGCCGCGGGGGCGAACACCATATATTTT. It is translated as CSVAAGANTIYF.

V and J are TRBV6-1 and TRBJ1-2; perhaps TRBD1 as D (5 bases). Between the trimmed V and J ends, which lost 1 base and 2 bases, there was a span of 8 bases. This CDR3 is 14 amino acids long. Per germline, CDR1 MNHNS and CDR2 SASEGT. Here the CDR3 DNA reads TGTGCCAGCAGTGAAGAGGGGCCGAACTATGGCTACACCTTC. As protein: CASSEEGPNYGYTF.